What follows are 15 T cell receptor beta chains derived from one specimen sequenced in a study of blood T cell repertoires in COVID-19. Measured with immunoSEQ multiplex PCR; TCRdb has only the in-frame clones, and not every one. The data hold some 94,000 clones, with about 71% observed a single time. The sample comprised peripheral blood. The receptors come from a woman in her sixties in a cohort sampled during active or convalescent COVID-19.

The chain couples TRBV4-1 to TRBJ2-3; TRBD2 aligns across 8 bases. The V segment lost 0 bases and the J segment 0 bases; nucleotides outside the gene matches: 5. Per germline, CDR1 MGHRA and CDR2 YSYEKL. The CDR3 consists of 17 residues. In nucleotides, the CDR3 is TGCGCCAGCAGCCAAGAACGCGGGGGGCCTAGCACAGATACGCAGTATTTT. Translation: CASSQERGGPSTDTQYF.

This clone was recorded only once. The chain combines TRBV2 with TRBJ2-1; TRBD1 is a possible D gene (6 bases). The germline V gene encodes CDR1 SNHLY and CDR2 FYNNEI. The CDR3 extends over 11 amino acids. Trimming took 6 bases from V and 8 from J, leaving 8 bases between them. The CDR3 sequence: CASSRGYEQFF. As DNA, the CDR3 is TGTGCCAGCAGCAGGGGTTATGAGCAGTTCTTC.

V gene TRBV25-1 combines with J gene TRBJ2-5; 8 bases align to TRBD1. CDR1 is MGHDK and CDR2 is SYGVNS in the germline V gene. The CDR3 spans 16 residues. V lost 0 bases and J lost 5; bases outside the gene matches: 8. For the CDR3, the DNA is TGTGCCAGCAGTGAATATTTGAGGGGACAGGCGGAGACCCAGTACTTC. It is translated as CASSEYLRGQAETQYF.

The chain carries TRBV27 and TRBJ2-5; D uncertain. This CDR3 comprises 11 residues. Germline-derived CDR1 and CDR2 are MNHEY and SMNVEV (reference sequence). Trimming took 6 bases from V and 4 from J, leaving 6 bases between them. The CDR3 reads CASRELETQYF. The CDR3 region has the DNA TGTGCCAGCAGGGAGTTAGAGACCCAGTACTTC.

CDR3 sequence: CATSGDGTGRYYEQYF. The CDR3 coding sequence is TGTGCCACCAGCGGGGACGGGACAGGGAGGTACTACGAGCAGTACTTC. The chain links TRBV15 to TRBJ2-7, with 9 bases lining up with TRBD1. CDR3 length: 16 amino acids. Germline V gives CDR1 LNHNV, CDR2 YYDKDF (reference sequence). V was clipped by 5 bases and J by 3 bases; unmatched bases: 11.

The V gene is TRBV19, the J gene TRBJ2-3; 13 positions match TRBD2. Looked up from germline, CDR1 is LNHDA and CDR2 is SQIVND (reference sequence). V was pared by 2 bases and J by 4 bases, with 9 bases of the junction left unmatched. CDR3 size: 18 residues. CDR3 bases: TGTGCCAGTAGTATAACTAGCGGGGGGGCCACTTATCCAGATACGCAGTATTTT. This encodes CASSITSGGATYPDTQYF.

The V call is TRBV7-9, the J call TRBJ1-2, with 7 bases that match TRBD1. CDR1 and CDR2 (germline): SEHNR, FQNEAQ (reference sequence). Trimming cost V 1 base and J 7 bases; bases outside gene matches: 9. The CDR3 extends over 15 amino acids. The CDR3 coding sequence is TGTGCCAGCAGCTTAGACGACAGGGTTGATAGTGGCTACACCTTC. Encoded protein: CASSLDDRVDSGYTF.

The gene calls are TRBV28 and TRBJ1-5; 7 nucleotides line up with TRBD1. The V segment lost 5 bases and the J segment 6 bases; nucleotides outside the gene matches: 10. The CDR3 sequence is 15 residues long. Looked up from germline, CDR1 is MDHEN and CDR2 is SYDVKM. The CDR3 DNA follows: TGTGCCAGCAGTATTTATAGGGGGCGCGGTCAGCCCCAGCATTTT. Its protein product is CASSIYRGRGQPQHF.

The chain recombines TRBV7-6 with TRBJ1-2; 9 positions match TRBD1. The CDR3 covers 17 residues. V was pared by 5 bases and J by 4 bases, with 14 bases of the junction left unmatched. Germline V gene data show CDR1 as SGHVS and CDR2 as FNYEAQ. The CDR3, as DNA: TGTGCCAGCAGCAACCGCCCCGGGACAGGGACCCTCTATGGCTACACCTTC. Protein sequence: CASSNRPGTGTLYGYTF.

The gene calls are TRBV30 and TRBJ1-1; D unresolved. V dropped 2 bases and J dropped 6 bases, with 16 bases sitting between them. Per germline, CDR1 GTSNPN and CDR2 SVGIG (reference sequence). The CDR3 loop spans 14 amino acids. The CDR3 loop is CAWSTDGLDAEAFF. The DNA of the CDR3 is TGTGCCTGGAGTACGGACGGACTTGACGCTGAAGCTTTCTTT. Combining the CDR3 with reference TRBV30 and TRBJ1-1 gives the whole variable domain SQTIHQWPATLVQPVGSPLSLECTVEGTSNPNLYWYRQAAGRGLQLLFYSVGIGQISSEVPQNLSASRPQDRQFILSSKKLLLSDSGFYLCAWSTDGLDAEAFFGQGTRLTVV.

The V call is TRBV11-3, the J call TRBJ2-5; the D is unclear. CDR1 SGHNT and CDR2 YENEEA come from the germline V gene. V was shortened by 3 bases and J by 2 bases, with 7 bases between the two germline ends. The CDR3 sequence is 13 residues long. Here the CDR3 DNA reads TGTGCCAGCAGCTTGAACAGACAAGAGACCCAGTACTTC. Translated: CASSLNRQETQYF.

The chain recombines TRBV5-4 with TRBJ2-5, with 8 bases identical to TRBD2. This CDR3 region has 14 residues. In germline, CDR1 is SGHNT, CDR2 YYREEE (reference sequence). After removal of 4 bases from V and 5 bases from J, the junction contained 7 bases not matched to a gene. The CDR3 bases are TGTGCCAGCAGCCGACGGGGGGGCCCCGAGACCCAGTACTTC. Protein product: CASSRRGGPETQYF.

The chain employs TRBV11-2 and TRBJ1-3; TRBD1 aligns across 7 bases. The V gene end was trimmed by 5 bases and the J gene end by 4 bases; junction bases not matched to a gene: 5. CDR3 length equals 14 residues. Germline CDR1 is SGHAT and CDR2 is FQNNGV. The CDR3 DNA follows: TGTGCCAGCAGCGTAACAGGGGTCGGAAACACCATATATTTT. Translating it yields CASSVTGVGNTIYF.

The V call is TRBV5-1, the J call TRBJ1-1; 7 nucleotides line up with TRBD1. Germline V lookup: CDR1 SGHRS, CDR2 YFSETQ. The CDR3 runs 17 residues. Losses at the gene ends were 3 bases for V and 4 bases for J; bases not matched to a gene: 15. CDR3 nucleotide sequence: TGCGCCAGCAGCTCACCCACATCACAGGGGTTCGGCACTGAAGCTTTCTTT. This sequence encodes CASSSPTSQGFGTEAFF.

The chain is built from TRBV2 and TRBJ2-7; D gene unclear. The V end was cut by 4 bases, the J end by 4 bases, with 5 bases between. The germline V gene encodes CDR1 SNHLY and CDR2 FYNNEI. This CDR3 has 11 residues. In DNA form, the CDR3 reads TGTGCCAGCAGTGCGTTGTACGAGCAGTACTTC. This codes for CASSALYEQYF. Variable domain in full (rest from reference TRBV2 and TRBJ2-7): EPEVTQTPSHQVTQMGQEVILRCVPISNHLYFYWYRQILGQKVEFLVSFYNNEISEKSEIFDDQFSVERPDGSNFTLKIRSTKLEDSAMYFCASSALYEQYFGPGTRLTVT.